The 10 T cell receptor beta chains below were found in one sample sequenced in a study of beta chain features in type 1 diabetes. Reverse transcribing all isolated RNA meant expressed TCRB transcripts were sequenced. TCRdb's copy holds only in-frame clones and misses some; the assay was immunoSEQ multiplex PCR. The sample holds about 230,000 clones, more than 9% seen once. Sequencing input: naive CD4+ T cells from blood. These receptor sequences come from a woman between 18 and 30 years old in good health.

This clone was observed a few times. The rearrangement links TRBV19 to TRBJ1-5; 9 bases fit TRBD1. The CDR3 covers 15 residues. V lost 6 bases and J lost 5; bases outside the gene matches: 8. Germline values: CDR1 LNHDA, CDR2 SQIVND (reference sequence). The CDR3 DNA is TGTGCCAGTAGCCCTCCGGGACAGGGCTATCAGCCCCAGCATTTT. This gives the protein CASSPPGQGYQPQHF. Supplemented by reference TRBV19 and TRBJ1-5, the full variable domain reads DGGITQSPKYLFRKEGQNVTLSCEQNLNHDAMYWYRQDPGQGLRLIYYSQIVNDFQKGDIAEGYSVSREKKESFPLTVTSAQKNPTAFYLCASSPPGQGYQPQHFGDGTRLSIL.

This clone was seen a handful of times. The genes are TRBV5-4 and TRBJ2-5; 12 bases map to TRBD2. The CDR3 spans 18 residues. J was trimmed by 1 base and V by 1 base; bases with no gene match: 8. CDR1 and CDR2 (germline): SGHNT, YYREEE (reference sequence). CDR3 sequence: CASSLSLAGGSPQETQYF. In DNA, the CDR3 is TGTGCCAGCAGCTTGTCACTAGCGGGGGGATCCCCCCAAGAGACCCAGTACTTC.

This clone showed up just a few times. The chain recombines TRBV19 with TRBJ2-6; possibly TRBD2 for D (5 bases). The CDR3 loop spans 16 amino acids. CDR1 and CDR2 from the germline V gene are LNHDA and SQIVND (reference sequence). V was shortened by 5 bases and J by 0 bases, with 11 bases between the two germline ends. The CDR3 DNA sequence: TGTGCCAGTAGTCTCCTCGGGGTCTCTGGGGCCAACGTCCTGACTTTC. Translated: CASSLLGVSGANVLTF.

The chain combines TRBV5-1 with TRBJ1-4; 7 bases agree with TRBD1. V shed 4 bases and J 5 bases; nucleotides not matched to a gene: 5. This CDR3 has 14 residues. The germline gives CDR1 SGHRS, CDR2 YFSETQ. CDR3 DNA sequence: TGCGCCAGCAGCAGGGACAGCCGGAATGAAAAACTGTTTTTT. It specifies CASSRDSRNEKLFF.

This chain links TRBV6-1 with TRBJ2-7; D gene unclear. The germline V gene has CDR1 MNHNS and CDR2 SASEGT. This CDR3 region has 12 residues. V lost 6 bases and J 7 bases, leaving 13 bases between the germline ends. CDR3 in amino acids: CASRVGPREQYF. The CDR3 DNA reads as TGTGCCAGCAGAGTGGGCCCTCGGGAGCAGTACTTC.

This clone was counted between two and nine times. The V and J genes are TRBV6-1 and TRBJ2-1, with D unresolved. This CDR3 spans 13 amino acids. Trimming removed 6 bases from V and 8 bases from J, with 14 bases in between. The V gene's germline CDR1 is MNHNS and CDR2 SASEGT. The CDR3 DNA reads TGTGCCAGCAGGGAAATATCGGGTGATGAGCAGTTCTTC. Translating it yields CASREISGDEQFF.

The rearrangement joins TRBV4-1 to TRBJ2-2; 9 nucleotides align to TRBD1. The CDR3 is 18 residues long. CDR1 and CDR2 from the germline V gene are MGHRA and YSYEKL. V lost 0 bases and J lost 5; bases outside the gene matches: 10. The CDR3: CASSQEGDRADGTGELFF. For the CDR3, the DNA is TGCGCCAGCAGCCAAGAAGGGGACAGGGCGGATGGGACCGGGGAGCTGTTTTTT.

There are a few counts of this clone. V is TRBV30 and J is TRBJ2-3; TRBD2 matches 8 bases. CDR3 length: 16 residues. V lost 0 bases, J lost 2 bases, and 7 bases stayed unmatched. CDR1 is GTSNPN and CDR2 is SVGIG in the germline V gene (reference sequence). CDR3 bases: TGTGCCTGGAGTGTCGGGCTAGCGGGCCTCACAGATACGCAGTATTTT. This translates into CAWSVGLAGLTDTQYF.

The chain uses TRBV6-5 and TRBJ1-6, with no clear D. This CDR3 contains 16 residues. Per the germline V gene, CDR1 is MNHEY and CDR2 is SVGAGI. Trimming left V 4 bases short and J 5 bases short, with 15 bases between. CDR3: CASSFAGLVDNSPLHF. The CDR3 coding sequence is TGTGCCAGCAGTTTTGCGGGCCTGGTAGATAATTCACCCCTCCACTTT.

This clone occurred a few times. The CDR3 loop reads CSVGTGAYEQYF. CDR3 DNA sequence: TGCAGCGTCGGGACAGGGGCCTACGAGCAGTACTTC. This chain connects TRBV29-1 to TRBJ2-5, with TRBD1 matching over 10 bases. The end of the DNA aligns better with TRBJ2-7, so the J call may be wrong. Per the germline V gene, CDR1 is SQVTM and CDR2 is ANQGSEA. The CDR3 loop spans 12 amino acids.